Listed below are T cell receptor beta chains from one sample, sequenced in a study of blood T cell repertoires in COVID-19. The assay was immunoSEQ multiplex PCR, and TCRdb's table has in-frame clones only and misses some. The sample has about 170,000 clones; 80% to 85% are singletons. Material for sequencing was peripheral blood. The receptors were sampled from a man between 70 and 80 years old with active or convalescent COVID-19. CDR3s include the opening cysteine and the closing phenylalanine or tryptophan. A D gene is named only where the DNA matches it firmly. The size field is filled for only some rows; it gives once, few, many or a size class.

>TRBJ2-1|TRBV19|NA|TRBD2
TGTGCCAGTAGTATTCGGGGACTAGCTCGGTTCTTC
CASSIRGLARFF
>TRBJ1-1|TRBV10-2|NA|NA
TGCGCCAGCAGCGTTAACCGGGGAAACACTGAAGCTTTCTTT
CASSVNRGNTEAFF
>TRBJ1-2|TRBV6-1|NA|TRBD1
TGTGCCAGCAGTGAATTCGGGACAGAATATGGCTACACCTTC
CASSEFGTEYGYTF
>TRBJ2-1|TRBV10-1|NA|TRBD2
TGCGCCAGCAGTGGCGGGGGGCCTTACAATGAGCAGTTCTTC
CASSGGGPYNEQFF
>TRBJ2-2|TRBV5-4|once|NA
TGTGCCAGCAGGCCATTCGGGACAAAGAACACCGGGGAGCTGTTTTTT
CASRPFGTKNTGELFF
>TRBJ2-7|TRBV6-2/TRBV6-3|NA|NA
TGTGCCAGCAGTGTAACCCCCGGGAACATATACTACGAGCAGTACTTC
CASSVTPGNIYYEQYF
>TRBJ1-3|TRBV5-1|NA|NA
TGCGCCAGCAGCTTGGACAACTCTGGAAACACCATATATTTT
CASSLDNSGNTIYF
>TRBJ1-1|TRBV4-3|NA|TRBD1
TGCGCCAGCAGCCGCTCGGGACAGGTGGACACTGAAGCTTTCTTT
CASSRSGQVDTEAFF
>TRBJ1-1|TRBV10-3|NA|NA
TGTGCCATCAGGCGGACAGAGAACACTGAAGCTTTCTTT
CAIRRTENTEAFF
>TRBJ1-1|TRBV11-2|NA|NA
TGTGCCAGCAGCTTACGGCCAGGCATAGAAGCTTTCTTT
CASSLRPGIEAFF